The T cell receptor beta chain described here comes from a study of cytomegalovirus exposure and HLA in healthy donors. The study ran its PCR with 60 Vbeta and 13 Jbeta primers. Sequencing was performed with immunoSEQ multiplex PCR; in TCRdb, only in-frame clones are kept and a portion is missing. The sample has around 130,000 clones; around three quarters are singletons. Overall study findings and caveats: Later on, a genetic analysis was performed. It linked a missense variant in DCLRE1C with V- and J-gene trimming of TCR beta. Clonal expansion was found to be greater in HLA-associated TCR beta chains than in equally common others in a later analysis.

Remarks on this clone: The antigen remains undetermined.

The sequence was obtained from a man between 18 and 35 years old in good health and CMV-seropositive. Specimen: PBMCs.

DNA of the CDR3: TGTGCCAGTAGTACCTACCTAGGGGGAGGGTCCAAAAACATTCAGTACTTC. Translation: CASSTYLGGGSKNIQYF. The chain uses TRBV19 and TRBJ2-4; a possible D gene is TRBD2 (7 bases). Trimming shortened V by 4 bases and J by 2 bases, and 18 bases separated the two germline ends. CDR3 size: 17 residues. Looked up from germline, CDR1 is LNHDA and CDR2 is SQIVND (reference sequence).